The 12 T cell receptor beta chains reported below all come from one sample, sequenced in a study of T cell responses to AZD1222 COVID-19 vaccine. Clones were read by immunoSEQ multiplex PCR, and TCRdb kept only the in-frame ones, dropping some. The sample lists 90,000 to 150,000 clones; 70% to 90% were seen once. The material was peripheral blood, obtained on day 0 of AZD1222 vaccination. These receptors came from an adult in good health.

This chain links TRBV6-4 with TRBJ1-6; D ambiguous. CDR1 and CDR2 from the germline V gene are MRHNA and SNTAGT. The CDR3 length is 13 residues. Trimming pared 6 bases from V and 7 bases from J, leaving 10 bases between. This chain's CDR3 is CASRREGNSPLHF. DNA of the CDR3: TGTGCCAGCAGGAGAGAGGGCAATTCACCCCTCCACTTT.

This clone has a handful of counts. This chain links TRBV5-4 with TRBJ1-5; 7 positions match TRBD1. From germline, CDR1 is SGHNT and CDR2 YYREEE (reference sequence). The length of the CDR3 is 15 residues. The ends lost 0 bases at V and 8 bases at J; junction bases unmatched: 8. The CDR3 is CASSLDFGTAEPQHF. As DNA, the CDR3 is TGTGCCAGCAGCTTGGATTTCGGGACAGCCGAGCCCCAGCATTTT.

J is TRBJ1-1 and V is TRBV20-1, with a possible D match to TRBD1 (5 bases). This CDR3 has 13 residues. Trimming shortened V by 3 bases and J by 3 bases, and 11 bases separated the two germline ends. Per the germline V gene, CDR1 is DFQATT and CDR2 is SNEGSKA (reference sequence). CDR3 region: CSASSGWDTEAFF. Written as DNA, the CDR3 is TGCAGTGCTAGTTCAGGGTGGGACACTGAAGCTTTCTTT.

The chain carries TRBV24-1 and TRBJ1-5; D may be TRBD1 (5 bases). Trimming cost V 3 bases and J 4 bases, with 6 bases left between them. Germline V gene lookup returns CDR1 KGHDR and CDR2 SFDVKD. This CDR3 has 13 amino acids. DNA of the CDR3: TGTGCCACCAGTGATGGGGGGAATCAGCCCCAGCATTTT. Protein sequence: CATSDGGNQPQHF.

The chain is built from TRBV6-5 and TRBJ2-7; D is unclear. The CDR3 spans 14 residues. The V gene lost 0 bases and the J gene lost 3 bases, with 9 bases spanning the gap. CDR1 and CDR2 (germline): MNHEY, SVGAGI. Here the CDR3 reads CASSYSVAGYEQYF. CDR3 DNA: TGTGCCAGCAGTTACTCGGTAGCCGGCTACGAGCAGTACTTC.

About this clone itself: Other DNA sequences of this sample code for an identical CDR3. The V call is TRBV30, the J call TRBJ2-7; D gene unclear. The germline V gene has CDR1 GTSNPN and CDR2 SVGIG (reference sequence). This CDR3 contains 13 residues. Trimming cost V 0 bases and J 0 bases, with 6 bases left between them. In DNA, the CDR3 is TGTGCCTGGAGTGTGGGCGGCTCCTACGAGCAGTACTTC. It codes for CAWSVGGSYEQYF.

The chain couples TRBV18 to TRBJ2-7, with 9 bases lining up with TRBD2. V lost 5 bases, J lost 5 bases, and 7 bases stayed unmatched. Germline CDR1 reads KGHSH; CDR2 reads LQKENI. The CDR3 is 14 amino acids. The CDR3 coding sequence is TGTGCCAGCTCAGCCCCTAGCGGGGCGAACGAGCAGTACTTC. This codes for CASSAPSGANEQYF.

This clone was counted many times. The same CDR3 is also encoded by other DNA sequences in this sample. The chain employs TRBV11-2 and TRBJ2-1; unclear D gene. CDR1 and CDR2 (germline): SGHAT, FQNNGV. Trimming stripped 0 bases from V and 6 bases from J, with 3 bases between. There are 12 residues in the CDR3. In DNA form, the CDR3 reads TGTGCCAGCAGCTTAGATCGCAATGAGCAGTTCTTC. Translated: CASSLDRNEQFF.

CDR3 sequence reads: CASSFGGRRNQPQHF. CDR3 bases: TGTGCCAGCAGTTTCGGGGGGCGTCGCAATCAGCCCCAGCATTTT. The V and J genes are TRBV28 and TRBJ1-5; weak D call: TRBD1 (6 bases). Per germline, CDR1 MDHEN and CDR2 SYDVKM. V dropped 3 bases and J dropped 2 bases, with 11 bases sitting between them. The CDR3 is made up of 15 amino acids.

V is TRBV19 and J is TRBJ1-1; D is perhaps TRBD1 (5 bases). This CDR3 region has 13 residues. Germline CDR1 and CDR2: LNHDA and SQIVND (reference sequence). Trimming stripped 8 bases from V and 0 bases from J, with 10 bases between. The CDR3: CASCRTLNTEAFF. The CDR3 region has the DNA TGTGCCAGTTGCCGGACATTGAACACTGAAGCTTTCTTT. Full variable domain (missing parts from reference TRBV19 and TRBJ1-1): DGGITQSPKYLFRKEGQNVTLSCEQNLNHDAMYWYRQDPGQGLRLIYYSQIVNDFQKGDIAEGYSVSREKKESFPLTVTSAQKNPTAFYLCASCRTLNTEAFFGQGTRLTVV.

V is TRBV5-1 and J is TRBJ2-7; D is possibly TRBD2 (6 bases). The CDR3 is made up of 14 amino acids. CDR1 is SGHRS and CDR2 is YFSETQ in the germline V gene. Trimming removed 4 bases from V and 3 bases from J, with 14 bases in between. The CDR3: CASSQTSSSYEQYF. The CDR3 DNA sequence: TGCGCCAGCAGCCAGACTAGTTCGAGCTACGAGCAGTACTTC.

The CDR3 DNA sequence: TGTGCCAGCAGGCGTGTGGGGCCGCGTGAAACTGAAGCTTTCTTT. Translation: CASRRVGPRETEAFF. The chain couples TRBV14 to TRBJ1-1; possible D gene TRBD1, 5 bases. V lost 6 bases and J 5 bases, leaving 19 bases between the germline ends. The CDR3 spans 15 residues. Germline V gene lookup returns CDR1 SGHDN and CDR2 FVKESK. The variable domain in full, completed from reference TRBV14 and TRBJ1-1, reads EAGVTQFPSHSVIEKGQTVTLRCDPISGHDNLYWYRRVMGKEIKFLLHFVKESKQDESGMPNNRFLAERTGGTYSTLKVQPAELEDSGVYFCASRRVGPRETEAFFGQGTRLTVV.